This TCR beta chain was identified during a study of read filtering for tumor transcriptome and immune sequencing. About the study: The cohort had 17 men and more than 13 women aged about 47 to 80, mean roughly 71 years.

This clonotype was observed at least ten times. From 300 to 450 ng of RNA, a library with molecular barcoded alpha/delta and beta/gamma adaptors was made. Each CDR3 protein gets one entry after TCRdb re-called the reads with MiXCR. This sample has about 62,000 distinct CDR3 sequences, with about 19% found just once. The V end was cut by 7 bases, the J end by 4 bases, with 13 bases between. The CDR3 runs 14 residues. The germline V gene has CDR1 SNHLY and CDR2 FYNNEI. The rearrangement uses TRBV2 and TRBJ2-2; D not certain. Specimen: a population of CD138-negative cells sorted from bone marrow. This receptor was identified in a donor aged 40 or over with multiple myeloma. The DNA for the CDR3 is TGTGCCAGCAACCGGGTGGGTCCCACCGGGGAGCTGTTTTTT. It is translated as CASNRVGPTGELFF.